Each of the 14 T cell receptor beta chains below was sequenced from the same sample in a study of T cell responses to AZD1222 COVID-19 vaccine. The method was immunoSEQ multiplex PCR; TCRdb's version includes in-frame clones alone and lacks a portion of them. Of approximately 120,000 clones detected, about 89% appear once; the ten largest clones hold about 29%. The sample was peripheral blood, taken on day 0 of AZD1222 vaccination. These receptors originate from an adult in good health.

This clone has only one observation. The chain recombines TRBV29-1 with TRBJ1-2; D gene unclear. V was cut by 8 bases and J by 0 bases, with 25 bases left in between. Germline-derived CDR1 and CDR2 are SQVTM and ANQGSEA. This CDR3 contains 17 residues. The CDR3 nucleotides read TGCAGCCCCATCCAAGCAGCCACCAAATGGACTAACTATGGCTACACCTTC. This gives the protein CSPIQAATKWTNYGYTF.

This clone was detected once. DNA of the CDR3: TGTGCCAGCAGCTTGAATACGGAAGAGACCCAGTACTTC. Protein sequence: CASSLNTEETQYF. J is TRBJ2-5 and V is TRBV5-4; no clear D. The CDR3 is 13 amino acids. The ends were cut back, 1 base at V and 3 bases at J, with 7 bases in the middle. Germline V gene lookup returns CDR1 SGHNT and CDR2 YYREEE (reference sequence). The full variable domain, in which reference TRBV5-4 and TRBJ2-5 provide the parts outside the CDR3, is ETGVTQSPTHLIKTRGQQVTLRCSSQSGHNTVSWYQQALGQGPQFIFQYYREEENGRGNFPPRFSGLQFPNYSSELNVNALELDDSALYLCASSLNTEETQYFGPGTRLLVL.

The CDR3 nucleotides read TGTGCCAGCAGCTCAGGCGGCAGGGGGGGGACTGAAGCTTTCTTT. Translation: CASSSGGRGGTEAFF. V gene TRBV6-5 combines with J gene TRBJ1-1; 7 positions agree with TRBD1. This CDR3 spans 15 amino acids. V lost 6 bases, J lost 5 bases, and 12 bases stayed unmatched. Germline-derived CDR1 and CDR2 are MNHEY and SVGAGI.

The genes are TRBV19 and TRBJ2-1, with 14 bases that match TRBD2. The germline CDR1 and CDR2 sequences are LNHDA and SQIVND (reference sequence). The CDR3 is 16 residues long. V gave up 3 bases and J gave up 9 bases; unmatched junction bases: 7. The chain's CDR3 is CASSIGTSGSLGEQFF. CDR3 in DNA: TGTGCCAGTAGTATCGGGACTAGCGGGAGTCTGGGTGAGCAGTTCTTC.

V and J are TRBV3-1 (or the pseudogene TRBV3-2) and TRBJ2-2, with D possibly called TRBD1 or TRBD2 (7 bases each). Trimming stripped 3 bases from V and 7 bases from J, with 18 bases between. Germline CDR1 and CDR2: LGHDT and YNNKEL (reference sequence). There are 16 residues in the CDR3. The CDR3 reads CASSHPIAGGDGELFF. The CDR3 DNA reads TGTGCCAGCAGCCACCCAATCGCAGGGGGGGACGGGGAGCTGTTTTTT.

The rearrangement joins TRBV30 to TRBJ1-4; no reliable D call. The CDR3 runs to 14 residues. Trimming pared 3 bases from V and 0 bases from J, leaving 8 bases between. The V gene's germline CDR1 is GTSNPN and CDR2 SVGIG (reference sequence). The CDR3: CAWSLTPTNEKLFF. Written as DNA, the CDR3 is TGTGCCTGGAGCCTAACCCCAACTAATGAAAAACTGTTTTTT.

DNA for the CDR3: TGTGCCAGCTCACGTCTAGGGGGGACTGGAAACACCATATATTTT. Its translation: CASSRLGGTGNTIYF. The chain has TRBV18 and TRBJ1-3; perhaps TRBD1 as D (6 bases). The ends were cut back, 4 bases at V and 2 bases at J, with 12 bases in the middle. This CDR3 spans 15 amino acids. Germline CDR1 and CDR2: KGHSH and LQKENI.

The V call is TRBV7-9, the J call TRBJ2-7; D is unresolved. Per germline, CDR1 SEHNR and CDR2 FQNEAQ (reference sequence). The CDR3 is 11 residues long. Deletions cut 5 bases from V and 4 bases from J, with 6 bases between. CDR3 in DNA: TGTGCCAGCAGCCCCTTGTACGAGCAGTACTTC. Its protein product is CASSPLYEQYF.

V and J are TRBV30 and TRBJ2-7; 11 bases match TRBD1. V shed 4 bases and J 2 bases; nucleotides not matched to a gene: 4. Germline CDR1 is GTSNPN and CDR2 is SVGIG (reference sequence). The CDR3 spans 14 residues. The CDR3 nucleotides read TGTGCCTGGAAAGGACAGGGGGCAGCCTACGAGCAGTACTTC. Its translation: CAWKGQGAAYEQYF.

Written as DNA, the CDR3 is TGTGCCAGCAGTTCGGCGGGGCGAGCCACCGGGGAGCTGTTTTTT. It codes for CASSSAGRATGELFF. This sequence joins TRBV6-5 and TRBJ2-2, with D maybe TRBD2 (6 bases). Looked up from germline, CDR1 is MNHEY and CDR2 is SVGAGI. The CDR3 has 15 amino acids. V lost 4 bases to trimming and J lost 4 bases, with 13 bases between them.

The chain combines TRBV7-9 with TRBJ1-1; no reliable D call. Trimming took 6 bases from V and 0 from J, leaving 8 bases between them. This CDR3 spans 13 amino acids. The V gene's germline CDR1 is SEHNR and CDR2 FQNEAQ (reference sequence). CDR3 loop: CASRQTMNTEAFF. The CDR3 nucleotides are TGTGCCAGCAGACAGACTATGAACACTGAAGCTTTCTTT.

The rearrangement uses TRBV7-2 and TRBJ2-7; 12 bases are shared with TRBD2. Germline V gene data show CDR1 as SGHTA and CDR2 as FQGNSA. V dropped 5 bases and J dropped 3; count of bases not matched to a gene: 8. This CDR3 spans 16 amino acids. The CDR3 reads CASSPWTSGTLYEQYF. The DNA of the CDR3 is TGTGCCAGCAGCCCCTGGACTAGCGGGACTCTCTACGAGCAGTACTTC.

The chain joins TRBV3-1 (or the pseudogene TRBV3-2) to TRBJ2-2; D unresolved. There are 13 residues in the CDR3. V dropped 0 bases and J dropped 6 bases, with 5 bases sitting between them. CDR1 LGHDT and CDR2 YNNKEL come from the germline V gene (reference sequence). As DNA, the CDR3 is TGTGCCAGCAGCCAAGATTTTCCCGGGGAGCTGTTTTTT. Its protein product is CASSQDFPGELFF.

V gene TRBV5-1 combines with J gene TRBJ1-3; D uncertain. The V and J ends lost 2 bases and 4 bases respectively, with 10 bases between them. Per germline, CDR1 SGHRS and CDR2 YFSETQ. CDR3 size: 14 residues. CDR3 residues: CASSFGVPGNTIYF. The CDR3 coding sequence is TGCGCCAGCAGCTTTGGGGTGCCAGGAAACACCATATATTTT.